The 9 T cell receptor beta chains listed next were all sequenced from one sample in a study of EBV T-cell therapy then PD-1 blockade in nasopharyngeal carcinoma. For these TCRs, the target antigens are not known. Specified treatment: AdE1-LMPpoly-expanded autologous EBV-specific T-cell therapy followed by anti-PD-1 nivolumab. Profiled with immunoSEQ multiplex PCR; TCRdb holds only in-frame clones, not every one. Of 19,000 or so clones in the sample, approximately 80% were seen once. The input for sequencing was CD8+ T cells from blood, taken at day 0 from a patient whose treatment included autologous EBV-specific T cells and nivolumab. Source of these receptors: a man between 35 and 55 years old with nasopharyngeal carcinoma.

The CDR3 loop is CASSGGYTYGYTF. The CDR3 nucleotides read TGTGCCAGCAGCGGAGGGTACACATATGGCTACACCTTC. The gene calls are TRBV12-3 or TRBV12-4 and TRBJ1-2; D gene ambiguous. The CDR3 runs to 13 residues. V lost 6 bases and J 5 bases, leaving 13 bases between the germline ends.

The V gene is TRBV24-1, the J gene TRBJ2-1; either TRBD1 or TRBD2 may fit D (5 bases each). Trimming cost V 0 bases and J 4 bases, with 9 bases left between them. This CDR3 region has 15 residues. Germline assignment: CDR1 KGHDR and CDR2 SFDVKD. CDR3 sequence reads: CATSDLGDGYNEQFF. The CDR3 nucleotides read TGTGCCACCAGTGATTTGGGGGACGGATACAATGAGCAGTTCTTC.

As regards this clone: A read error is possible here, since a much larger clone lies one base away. The CDR3 DNA is TGTGCCAGCAACTCGGGACAGCCGAACACTGAAGCTTTCTTT. This translates into CASNSGQPNTEAFF. This chain connects TRBV7-8 to TRBJ1-1, with TRBD1 matching 7 bases. The V gene's germline CDR1 is SGHVS and CDR2 FQNEAQ. CDR3 length: 14 amino acids. With V trimmed by 7 bases and J by 1 base, 6 bases remained unmatched.

The CDR3 here is CASSKGTGSYEQYF. The CDR3 nucleotides read TGTGCCAGCAGTAAAGGGACGGGATCCTACGAGCAGTACTTC. The rearrangement links TRBV6-4 to TRBJ2-7; TRBD1 or TRBD2 may be the D gene (5 bases each). CDR3 length: 14 amino acids. Per germline, CDR1 MRHNA and CDR2 SNTAGT. The V end was cut by 5 bases, the J end by 1 base, with 12 bases between.

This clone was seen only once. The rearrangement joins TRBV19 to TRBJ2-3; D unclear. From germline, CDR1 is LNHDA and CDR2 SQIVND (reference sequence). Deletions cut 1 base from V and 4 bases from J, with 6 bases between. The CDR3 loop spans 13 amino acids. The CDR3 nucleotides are TGTGCCAGTAGTATAGCGGAGCCAGATACGCAGTATTTT. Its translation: CASSIAEPDTQYF.

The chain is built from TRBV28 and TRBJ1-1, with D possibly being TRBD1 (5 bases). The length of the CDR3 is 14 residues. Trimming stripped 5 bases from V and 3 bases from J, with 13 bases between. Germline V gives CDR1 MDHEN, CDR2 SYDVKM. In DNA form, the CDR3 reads TGTGCCAGCAGTCAAAGGGGATATGACACTGAAGCTTTCTTT. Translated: CASSQRGYDTEAFF. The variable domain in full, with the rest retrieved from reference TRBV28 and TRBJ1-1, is DVKVTQSSRYLVKRTGEKVFLECVQDMDHENMFWYRQDPGLGLRLIYFSYDVKMKEKGDIPEGYSVSREKKERFSLILESASTNQTSMYLCASSQRGYDTEAFFGQGTRLTVV.

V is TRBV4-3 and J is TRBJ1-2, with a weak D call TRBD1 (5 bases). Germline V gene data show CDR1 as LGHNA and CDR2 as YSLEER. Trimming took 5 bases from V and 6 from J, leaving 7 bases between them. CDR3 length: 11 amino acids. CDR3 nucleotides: TGCGCCAGCAGCGGGGGGAATGGCTACACCTTC. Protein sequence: CASSGGNGYTF.

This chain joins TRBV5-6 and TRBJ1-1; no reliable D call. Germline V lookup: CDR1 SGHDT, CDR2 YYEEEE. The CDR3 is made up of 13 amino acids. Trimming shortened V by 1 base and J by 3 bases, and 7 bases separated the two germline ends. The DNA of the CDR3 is TGTGCCAGCAGCTTGTGGGTAGACACTGAAGCTTTCTTT. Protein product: CASSLWVDTEAFF.

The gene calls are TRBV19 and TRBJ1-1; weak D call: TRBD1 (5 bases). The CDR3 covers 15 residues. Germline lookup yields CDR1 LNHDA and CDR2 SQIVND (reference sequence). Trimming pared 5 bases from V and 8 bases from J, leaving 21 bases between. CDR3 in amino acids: CASSPRTRGVGEAFF. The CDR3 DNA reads TGTGCCAGTAGTCCACGGACGAGGGGTGTCGGAGAAGCTTTCTTT.